The present entry profiles one T cell receptor beta chain with its context. The method was immunoSEQ multiplex PCR; TCRdb's version includes in-frame clones alone and lacks a portion of them. The top ten hold more than 0.8% of the sample, which has 300,000 to 400,000 clones, roughly nine tenths seen once. This sample was taken from a study of blood T cell repertoires in COVID-19. The length of the CDR3 is 15 residues. V lost 4 bases to trimming and J lost 4 bases, with 16 bases between them. Germline CDR1 SGHVS, CDR2 FQNEAQ. Participant reports of clinical history set cohort assignment. Material: PBMCs or T cells enriched from blood (not recorded which). V is TRBV7-8 and J is TRBJ1-1; a possible D gene is TRBD1 (6 bases). This TCR derives from a woman in her 30s who had recovered from COVID-19. This CDR3 is CASSSFQGLVTEAFF. As DNA, the CDR3 is TGTGCCAGCAGCTCCTTTCAGGGGCTGGTCACTGAAGCTTTCTTT.